These T cell receptor beta chains were read from a single sample in a study of Ad26.COV2.S vaccination and SARS-CoV-2 variants. This table comes from immunoSEQ multiplex PCR, and its TCRdb copy is limited to in-frame clones, with some not included. The sample yields about 680,000 clones, more than 80% seen once. The sample consisted of peripheral blood, taken in a trial of Ad26.COV2.S vaccine versus placebo. Receptors originate from a person aged 18-65 years who received the Ad26.COV2.S COVID-19 vaccine or a placebo. CDR3s include the opening cysteine and the closing phenylalanine or tryptophan. The order of the fields is CDR3 protein, CDR3 DNA, V gene, J gene, clone size, D gene. D genes are given only for firm matches. The size of a clone is reported for some rows only, either as once, few or many, or as a class for expanded clones.

CAWEGPSSYNSPLHF,TGTGCCTGGGAGGGCCCGAGCTCCTATAATTCACCCCTCCACTTT,TRBV30,TRBJ1-6,.,.
CASSLRTGSGANVLTF,TGTGCCAGCAGCTTACGGACAGGGTCTGGGGCCAACGTCCTGACTTTC,TRBV7-2,TRBJ2-6,.,TRBD1
CASSFSGDQPQHF,TGTGCCAGCAGCTTTTCAGGGGATCAGCCCCAGCATTTT,TRBV14,TRBJ1-5,few,.
CASSPIGDNTGELFF,TGTGCCAGCTCACCGATCGGGGATAACACCGGGGAGCTGTTTTTT,TRBV18,TRBJ2-2,.,.
CSARELEQFF,TGCAGTGCTAGAGAGCTTGAGCAGTTCTTC,TRBV20-1,TRBJ2-1,once,.
CASSRAGGRQPQHF,TGTGCCAGCAGCCGGGCAGGGGGCCGGCAGCCCCAGCATTTT,TRBV2,TRBJ1-5,.,TRBD1
CASSHAPNTDTQYF,TGTGCCAGCAGCCACGCCCCTAACACAGATACGCAGTATTTT,TRBV3-1/TRBV3-2,TRBJ2-3,.,.
CATSRERGQGAYEQYF,TGTGCCACCAGCAGAGAAAGAGGGCAGGGGGCCTACGAGCAGTACTTC,TRBV15,TRBJ2-7,.,TRBD1
CASSSGRGISSYTF,TGTGCCAGCAGTTCCGGACGGGGTATAAGCAGCTACACCTTC,TRBV6-5,TRBJ1-2,.,.
CASSQVAYYGYTF,TGTGCCAGCAGCCAAGTTGCTTACTATGGCTACACCTTC,TRBV14,TRBJ1-2,.,.
CSVDDRNYGYTF,TGCAGCGTTGACGACAGAAACTATGGCTACACCTTC,TRBV29-1,TRBJ1-2,.,.
CASSPQGQGNSPLHF,TGTGCCAGCTCACCACAGGGGCAGGGGAATTCACCCCTCCACTTT,TRBV18,TRBJ1-6,.,.
CASSQERVDSILYGYTF,TGCGCCAGCAGCCAAGAACGGGTAGACTCGATCCTTTATGGCTACACCTTC,TRBV4-3,TRBJ1-2,.,.
CASRHPDRLTEQFF,TGTGCCAGCAGGCACCCCGATCGACTGACTGAGCAGTTCTTC,TRBV6-6,TRBJ2-1,.,.
CASSQGSGSKNIQYF,TGCGCCAGCAGCCAAGGGAGTGGATCCAAAAACATTCAGTACTTC,TRBV4-3,TRBJ2-4,once,.
CAWSVGLDTQYF,TGTGCCTGGAGTGTAGGGTTAGATACGCAGTATTTT,TRBV30,TRBJ2-3,.,.
CATSDQRDTQYF,TGTGCCACCAGTGATCAGAGAGATACGCAGTATTTT,TRBV24-1,TRBJ2-3,once,.
CASSVGLAGGEEQFF,TGTGCCAGCAGCGTAGGCCTAGCGGGAGGAGAGGAGCAGTTCTTC,TRBV9,TRBJ2-1,.,TRBD2
CSVQGGYGYTF,TGCAGCGTTCAGGGAGGCTATGGCTACACCTTC,TRBV29-1,TRBJ1-2,.,.
CATSDFPSGYSNQPQHF,TGTGCCACCAGTGATTTTCCCTCGGGTTATAGCAATCAGCCCCAGCATTTT,TRBV24-1,TRBJ1-5,.,.
CASSLVVAPGVSSYEQYF,TGCGCCAGCAGCTTGGTTGTAGCGCCGGGCGTTAGCTCCTACGAGCAGTACTTC,TRBV5-1,TRBJ2-7,.,.
CASSSTGGNTEAFF,TGTGCCAGCAGCTCGACAGGCGGGAACACTGAAGCTTTCTTT,TRBV27,TRBJ1-1,.,.
CASRRQENYGYTF,TGTGCCAGCAGGAGACAGGAAAACTATGGCTACACCTTC,TRBV6-5,TRBJ1-2,.,.
CASSSDIRETQYF,TGTGCCAGCAGCTCAGATATTCGGGAGACCCAGTACTTC,TRBV11-2,TRBJ2-5,.,.
CAIRKTGLYNSPLHF,TGTGCCATCAGAAAGACAGGGCTTTATAATTCACCCCTCCACTTT,TRBV10-3,TRBJ1-6,.,TRBD1
CASSEQGPMNTEAFF,TGTGCCAGCAGTGAACAGGGGCCGATGAACACTGAAGCTTTCTTT,TRBV2,TRBJ1-1,.,.
CASNPLLRDTQYF,TGCGCCAGCAACCCGTTACTTCGGGATACGCAGTATTTT,TRBV5-1,TRBJ2-3,few,.
CASSQAGQNYGYTF,TGTGCCAGCAGCCAGGCCGGACAGAACTATGGCTACACCTTC,TRBV4-2,TRBJ1-2,.,.
CATSRVGNQPQHF,TGTGCCACCAGCAGAGTTGGGAATCAGCCCCAGCATTTT,TRBV15,TRBJ1-5,few,.
CASSLTAGGHTDTQYF,TGTGCCAGCAGTTTAACAGCGGGGGGGCACACAGATACGCAGTATTTT,TRBV27,TRBJ2-3,.,TRBD2
CASSLAGTGVYEQYF,TGTGCCAGCAGCTTGGCCGGGACAGGGGTCTACGAGCAGTACTTC,TRBV5-4,TRBJ2-7,.,TRBD1
CASSLTTGVNEKLFF,TGTGCCAGCAGCTTAACGACAGGGGTTAATGAAAAACTGTTTTTT,TRBV7-2,TRBJ1-4,.,TRBD1
CSVRGQKQNTEAFF,TGCAGCGTGCGGGGACAGAAGCAGAACACTGAAGCTTTCTTT,TRBV29-1,TRBJ1-1,.,TRBD1
CASSVGGRVEQFF,TGTGCCAGCAGCGTAGGAGGGAGGGTTGAGCAGTTCTTC,TRBV9,TRBJ2-1,.,TRBD2
CASNRDPGGETQYF,TGTGCCAGCAACCGGGACCCTGGCGGGGAGACCCAGTACTTC,TRBV7-9,TRBJ2-5,.,.
CASNPQGFYNEQFF,TGTGCCAGTAATCCCCAGGGATTTTACAATGAGCAGTTCTTC,TRBV19,TRBJ2-1,.,.
CSVEVPGPRVNTEAFF,TGCAGCGTTGAAGTCCCGGGGCCGAGGGTGAACACTGAAGCTTTCTTT,TRBV29-1,TRBJ1-1,.,.
CSARGSTEAFF,TGCAGTGCTAGGGGGAGCACTGAAGCTTTCTTT,TRBV20-1,TRBJ1-1,.,.
CASSPSIGPETQYF,TGTGCCAGCTCACCCTCGATCGGGCCAGAGACCCAGTACTTC,TRBV18,TRBJ2-5,.,.
CASSLLDQETQYF,TGTGCCAGCAGTTTACTCGACCAAGAGACCCAGTACTTC,TRBV12-3/TRBV12-4,TRBJ2-5,.,.
CASSKGQGWNYEQYF,TGTGCCAGCAGCAAGGGGCAGGGCTGGAACTACGAGCAGTACTTC,TRBV21-1,TRBJ2-7,.,.
CASSENRQYTEAFF,TGTGCCAGCAGTGAAAACCGGCAGTACACTGAAGCTTTCTTT,TRBV2,TRBJ1-1,.,.
CATSDLRFSGTPNTEAFF,TGTGCCACCAGTGATTTGCGTTTTTCCGGGACACCGAACACTGAAGCTTTCTTT,TRBV24-1,TRBJ1-1,.,.
CASSNLGTSDNEQFF,TGTGCCAGTAGTAATCTCGGGACCTCTGACAATGAGCAGTTCTTC,TRBV19,TRBJ2-1,.,.
CASSLWGARNTGELFF,TGTGCCAGCAGTTTATGGGGGGCGCGGAACACCGGGGAGCTGTTTTTT,TRBV27,TRBJ2-2,.,.